The clone carrying this TCR beta chain was seen a handful of times. The CDR3 sequence is 14 residues long. Trimming took off 6 bases at V and 0 bases at J, with 12 bases between the two ends. Per germline, CDR1 MDHEN and CDR2 SYDVKM. The source of the sample is a study of T cell repertoires in cytomegalovirus infection. On the study more broadly: Indicated by public TCR beta signatures were CMV infection and matching HLA type.

MiXCR was run by TCRdb on the reads, yielding one entry per CDR3 protein. The sample consists of roughly 250,000 distinct CDR3 sequences, over 9% of them appearing once. The receptor was isolated from a human donor in good health (CMV status not recorded). Some clones in this sample may be carry-over from other donors' samples. This sequence joins TRBV28 and TRBJ2-7; TRBD1 might be the D (6 bases). The sample consisted of PBMCs. The CDR3 coding sequence is TGTGCCAGCAGCAGAGGGGGTCCCTCCTACGAGCAGTACTTC. As protein: CASSRGGPSYEQYF.